The source of this T cell receptor (beta chain) is a study of T-cell memory formation after mild COVID-19. Looking at the study overall: The two donors had largely donor-specific TCR clusters.

Whole-study findings and limits: Among CD4+ contracting clones, most were CM and EM, and CD8+ ones EMRA.

The CDR3 extends over 14 amino acids. J lost 8 bases, V lost 2 bases, and 5 bases had no gene match. Germline V gene data show CDR1 as SGHTA and CDR2 as FQGNSA. This clonotype was recorded a few times. Its cognate antigen is unknown. TCRdb analysed the 5' RACE reads with MiXCR anew, one entry per CDR3 protein. The sample consists of nearly 110,000 distinct CDR3 sequences, about 15% of them appearing once. The specimen sequenced was PBMCs or a T cell subset sorted from them (not recorded which). V and J are TRBV7-2 and TRBJ2-1, with 8 bases fitting TRBD1. The clonotype originates from a man aged 18-30 years who had mild COVID-19 (a few samples of this study predate the infection). Cell type and time point are not known. CDR3: CASSLNRGEDEQFF. The CDR3 DNA reads TGTGCCAGCAGCTTAAACAGGGGGGAGGATGAGCAGTTCTTC. The full variable domain, in which reference TRBV7-2 and TRBJ2-1 provide the parts outside the CDR3, is GAGVSQSPSNKVTEKGKDVELRCDPISGHTALYWYRQSLGQGLEFLIYFQGNSAPDKSGLPSDRFSAERTGGSVSTLTIQRTQQEDSAVYLCASSLNRGEDEQFFGPGTRLTVL.